This TCR beta chain stems from a study of cytomegalovirus exposure and HLA in healthy donors. Broader study findings: A missense variant in DCLRE1C was later tied to TCR beta V- and J-gene trimming. A later analysis reportedly found fewer N-insertions in an Asian-associated ancestry cluster than the roughly 670-donor mean. In a later analysis, the majority of CMV-associated beta chains seemingly showed HLA restriction.

Amplification used 60 Vbeta primers and 13 Jbeta primers. Sequencing was performed with immunoSEQ multiplex PCR; in TCRdb, only in-frame clones are kept and a portion is missing. There are about 240,000 clones in the sample; 75% to 85% occur only once, and around 8.3% lies in the top ten. V lost 1 base and J lost 0, with 7 bases in between. The CDR3 is 13 residues long. The germline gives CDR1 GTSNPN, CDR2 SVGIG (reference sequence). With regard to this clone: Its antigen is not known.

The chain joins TRBV30 to TRBJ2-7, with D perhaps matching TRBD2 (5 bases). The sequenced sample was PBMCs. The source of this sequence is a woman aged 55-75 years in good health and CMV-seropositive. The DNA for the CDR3 is TGTGCCTGGAGTGACGGGATCTCCTACGAGCAGTACTTC. Protein product: CAWSDGISYEQYF.